This T cell receptor beta chain was identified in a study of response to subunit inactivated influenza vaccine. Study conclusions and caveats: The authors offered the suggestion that each seasonal influenza vaccination recruits few new T cells.

A word on this clonotype: Its antigen is still unknown.

TCRdb called the RT-PCR reads again in MiXCR, with one record for every CDR3 protein. The sample shows about 800,000 distinct CDR3 sequences, 21% of them seen only once. Germline loops: CDR1 SEHNR, CDR2 FQNEAQ (reference sequence). V dropped 3 bases and J dropped 4; count of bases not matched to a gene: 5. CDR3 length: 15 residues. The chain recombines TRBV7-9 with TRBJ2-1, with TRBD2 matching over 8 bases. The sequences come from PBMCs from blood, collected 5 days after vaccination. The TCR was taken from a man in his fifties who received an inactivated influenza vaccine. The CDR3 coding sequence is TGTGCCAGCAGCTTGATGCGGGGGGCGTACAATGAGCAGTTCTTC. Amino acids: CASSLMRGAYNEQFF.